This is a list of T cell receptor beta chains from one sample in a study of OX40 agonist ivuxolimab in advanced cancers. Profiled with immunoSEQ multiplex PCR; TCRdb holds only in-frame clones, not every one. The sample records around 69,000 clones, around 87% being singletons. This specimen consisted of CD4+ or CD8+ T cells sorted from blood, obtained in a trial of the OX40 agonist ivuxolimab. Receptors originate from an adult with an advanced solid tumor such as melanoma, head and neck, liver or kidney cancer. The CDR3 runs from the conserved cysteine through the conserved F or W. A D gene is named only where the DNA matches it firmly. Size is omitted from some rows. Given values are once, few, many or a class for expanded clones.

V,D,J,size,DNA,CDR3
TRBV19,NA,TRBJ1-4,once,TGTGCCAGTAGTACTAATTGGACTCCTCAGGGGCGAAAACTGTTTTTT,CASSTNWTPQGRKLFF
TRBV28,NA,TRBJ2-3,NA,TGTGCCAGCAGTTCTCAGGGGTCGGCGCAGTATTTT,CASSSQGSAQYF
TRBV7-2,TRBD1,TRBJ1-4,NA,TGTGCCAGCAGCCGACAGGGATATGAAAAACTGTTTTTT,CASSRQGYEKLFF
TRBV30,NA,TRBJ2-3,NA,TGTGCCTGTCTTCTAGGGCGTTCGACAGATACGCAGTATTTT,CACLLGRSTDTQYF
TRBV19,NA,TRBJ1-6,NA,TGTGCCAGTACCGGACAAAGCACACCCCTCCACTTT,CASTGQSTPLHF
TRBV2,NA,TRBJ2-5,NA,TGTGCCAGCAGTCCACGGGTGGGGGACGAGACCCAGTACTTC,CASSPRVGDETQYF
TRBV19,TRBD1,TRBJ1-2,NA,TGTGCCAGTAGTATCCTTACAGGGGCGAAGTTTGGCTACACCTTC,CASSILTGAKFGYTF
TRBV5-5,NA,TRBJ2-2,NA,TGTGCCAGCAGCTTGTTGGGGACCGGGGAGCTGTTTTTT,CASSLLGTGELFF
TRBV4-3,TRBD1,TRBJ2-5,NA,TGCGCCAGCAGCCAAAGGGGGACAGGGAATATGGAGACCCAGTACTTC,CASSQRGTGNMETQYF
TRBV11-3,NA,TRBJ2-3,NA,TGTGCCAGCAGCTTAGAGGGAACTAGAGACGCAGATACGCAGTATTTT,CASSLEGTRDADTQYF
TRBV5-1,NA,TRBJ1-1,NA,TGCGCCAGCAGCTTGGGACAGGATGGGAACACTGAAGCTTTCTTT,CASSLGQDGNTEAFF
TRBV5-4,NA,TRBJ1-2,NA,TGTGCCAGCAGCTTGGTGTTCGGGGGAGGGAATGACTATGGCTACACCTTC,CASSLVFGGGNDYGYTF
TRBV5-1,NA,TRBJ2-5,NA,TGCGCCAGCAGCTTGGCCCCGGGGGGCGAAGAGACCCAGTACTTC,CASSLAPGGEETQYF
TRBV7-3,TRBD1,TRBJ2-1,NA,TGTGCCAGCAGCGCTACAGGGGATGGTTACAATGAGCAGTTCTTC,CASSATGDGYNEQFF
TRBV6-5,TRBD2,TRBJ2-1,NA,TGTGCCAGCAGTTACTCACTAGCGGGGGGGGTAGGTGAGCAGTTCTTC,CASSYSLAGGVGEQFF
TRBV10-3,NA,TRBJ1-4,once,TGTGCCATCAGTGGTAGGGGTGAAAAACTGTTTTTT,CAISGRGEKLFF
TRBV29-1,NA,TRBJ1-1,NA,TGCAGCGTTGAGAGGGCGGCTAAGAACACTGAAGCTTTCTTT,CSVERAAKNTEAFF
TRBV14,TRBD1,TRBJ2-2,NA,TGTGCCAGCAGCAAACAGGGGGTGAGCGGGGAGCTGTTTTTT,CASSKQGVSGELFF
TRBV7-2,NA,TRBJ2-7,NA,TGTGCCAGCAGCTTACAGGTATCGCGCGAGCAGTACTTC,CASSLQVSREQYF
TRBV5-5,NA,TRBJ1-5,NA,TGTGCCAGCAGCTTAACAGGGTCCAGTCAGCCCCAGCATTTT,CASSLTGSSQPQHF
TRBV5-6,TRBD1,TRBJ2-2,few,TGTGCCAGCAGCTATCGGACAGGGCAAGTTCGACGCACCGGGGAGCTGTTTTTT,CASSYRTGQVRRTGELFF
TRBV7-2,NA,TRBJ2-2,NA,TGTGCCAGCAGCTTAGTCCCCTCCCGGGGCGGGGAGCTGTTTTTT,CASSLVPSRGGELFF
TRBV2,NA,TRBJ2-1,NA,TGTGCCAGCAGTCCGGAATACAATGAGCAGTTCTTC,CASSPEYNEQFF
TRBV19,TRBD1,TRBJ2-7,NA,TGTGCCAGTACCTCCCGAGGGGGCAGCTACGAGCAGTACTTC,CASTSRGGSYEQYF
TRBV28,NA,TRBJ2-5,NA,TGTGCCAGCAGTTCGGAAACCAGAGGGACCCAGTACTTC,CASSSETRGTQYF
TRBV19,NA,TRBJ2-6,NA,TGTGCCACTAGGCATCCCTCTGGGGCCAACGTCCTGACTTTC,CATRHPSGANVLTF
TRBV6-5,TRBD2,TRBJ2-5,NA,TGTGCCAGCAGTTCCCCGGGACTAGCTGAGACCCAGTACTTC,CASSSPGLAETQYF
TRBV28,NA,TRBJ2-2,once,TGTGCCAGCAGTTTAGGTGGGGGTGCGAACACCGGGGAGCTGTTTTTT,CASSLGGGANTGELFF
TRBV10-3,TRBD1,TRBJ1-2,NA,TGTGCCATCAGCCCACAGGGGCAAAACTATGGCTACACCTTC,CAISPQGQNYGYTF
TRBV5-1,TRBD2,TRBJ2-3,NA,TGCGCCAGCAGACTATTGATGGGTCGCGGGGGGGAAGATACGCAGTATTTT,CASRLLMGRGGEDTQYF
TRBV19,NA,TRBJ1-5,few,TGTGCCAGTAGTACCGGATTGAATCAGCCCCAGCATTTT,CASSTGLNQPQHF
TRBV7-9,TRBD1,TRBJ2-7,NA,TGTGCCAGCAGCCGGACAGGGGTGGTCGAGCAGTACTTC,CASSRTGVVEQYF
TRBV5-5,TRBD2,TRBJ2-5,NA,TGTGCCAGCAGCTTGGAACGGGGGGACGCTCGAGAGACCCAGTACTTC,CASSLERGDARETQYF
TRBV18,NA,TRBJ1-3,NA,TGTGCCAGCTCACCTAAACAGGGCGTTGGAAACACCATATATTTT,CASSPKQGVGNTIYF
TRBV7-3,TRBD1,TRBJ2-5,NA,TGTGCCAGCAGCTCAGATCCGACAGGGGCCCAAGAGACCCAGTACTTC,CASSSDPTGAQETQYF
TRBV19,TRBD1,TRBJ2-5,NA,TGTGCCACTAGAAATAGGGGACAGGGGGCGATTCGCCCTTGGGAGACCCAGTACTTC,CATRNRGQGAIRPWETQYF
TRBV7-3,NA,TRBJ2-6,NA,TGTGCCAGCAGCCTAAAAGGGGGCTCTGGGGCCAACGTCCTGACTTTC,CASSLKGGSGANVLTF
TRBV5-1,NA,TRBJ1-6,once,TGCGCCAGCAGCCCTAGAGCAGTGGATAATTCACCCCTCCACTTT,CASSPRAVDNSPLHF
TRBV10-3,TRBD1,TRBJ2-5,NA,TGTGCCATCGCCGGACAGGACCCAGGGGAGACCCAGTACTTC,CAIAGQDPGETQYF
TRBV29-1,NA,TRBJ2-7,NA,TGCAGCGTCATAAGGGACAATTCCTACGAGCAGTACTTC,CSVIRDNSYEQYF
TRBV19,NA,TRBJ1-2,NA,TGTGCCAGTAGACAGGGTTCGGGAAACAACTATGGCTACACCTTC,CASRQGSGNNYGYTF
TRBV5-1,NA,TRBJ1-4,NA,TGCGCCAGCAGAATCGGATCTAATGAAAAACTGTTTTTT,CASRIGSNEKLFF
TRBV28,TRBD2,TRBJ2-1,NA,TGTGCCAGCAGTTTAGCGGGGGGGCCGTCGTCTGAGCAGTTCTTC,CASSLAGGPSSEQFF
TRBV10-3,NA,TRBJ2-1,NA,TGTGCCATCAGTGAGACAGGCGCGAATGAGCAGTTCTTC,CAISETGANEQFF
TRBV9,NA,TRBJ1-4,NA,TGTGCCAGCAGCGTAGGCCGGGGGTTGGGTGAAAAACTGTTTTTT,CASSVGRGLGEKLFF